This entry is about one TCR beta chain. This clonotype showed up just a few times. Its binding antigen is unknown. No base quality values were provided; no much bigger clone lies one nucleotide off. This sample was included in a study of blood T cells in healthy people across ages (dated by TCRdb to the mid-2010s). For the wider study: In model experiments, roughly one uniquely barcoded TCR beta cDNA molecule per two T cells was captured by template switching. Age-related changes in TCR beta repertoire diversity were measured in the study by deep sequencing normalized with unique cDNA molecular identifiers. Four age groups were formed from the donors: young (average roughly 15 years), middle-aged (more than 35), aged (about 62) and long-lived (about 75). The study analyzed two additional independent replicas of 1 million unique cDNA reads from the same blood draw for two donors, one aged 18 to 30 and one aged 80 or older.

The library was obtained by 5' RACE. This sample was sequenced with an Illumina HiSeq 2500. The second PCR ran for about 7 to 11 cycles and used a J-beta primer mix along with a sample-barcoded 5' primer. A unique molecular identifier was introduced onto each TCR beta cDNA molecule by a template-switch 5' adaptor carrying 12 random nucleotides. Each sample yielded at least 2.5 million CDR3-containing paired-end reads. All of the RNA was converted into first-strand cDNA using the Mint cDNA synthesis kit, with a TRBC-specific oligonucleotide serving as the primer. All cDNA was treated with uracil-DNA glycosylase and then went through a first 18-cycle PCR with the universal primers M1SS and BC2_uni_R. As for the original processing: Normalization of each sample was performed by random selection of 1 million high-quality reads, each carrying a distinct molecular identifier. Instead of being binned into consensus sequences, reads with shared molecular identifiers were discarded. CDR3 identification, clonotype clustering and error correction used MiTCR with a Q25 quality threshold and the strictest error-elimination algorithm. Lower-bound total TCR beta diversity was estimated with a nonparametric unseen species model using Euler transformation. The public reads were reprocessed in TCRdb via fastp at Q25 and MiXCR, keeping in-frame beta chains. Each record represents a unique CDR3 protein, reported with the most common genes and DNA among its rows. In this record, the V and J calls reflect TCRdb's handling and not the investigators' own analysis. The sample has hundreds of thousands of distinct CDR3 sequences on record, under 30% of them singletons. 8.7% of the sample is in the top ten clones.

Study-level results and caveats: Observed TCR beta diversity per million T cells fell roughly linearly with age, and a significant reduction was already apparent by age about 43. Because donor CMV infection status was unknown, age-related changes in expanded clonotypes were potentially confounded. Compared with the aged group, the long-lived group had more naive CD4+ T cells, fewer expanded clones and increased TCR diversity, a pattern suggesting age selection. There was a strong correlation between observed TCR beta diversity and the percentage of naive T cells measured by flow cytometry. Estimates of total diversity from one million sequenced T cells were regarded as lower bounds and underestimates. Because profiling used bulk unsorted PBMCs, naive and antigen-experienced compartments could not be compared conclusively.

The CDR3 spans 14 residues, from the cysteine through the phenylalanine. Only the CDR3 region is kept as DNA, spanning 42 bases read in frame from base 1. V is pared back by 8 bases and J by 0 bases, with 10 bases lying between the germline termini. CDR1 and CDR2 are drawn from the germline V gene (reference sequence): MNHEY, SMNVEV. The roughly 39 donors, aged about 6 to 95 years, were systemically healthy Caucasian individuals from Russia. Each donor gave ten milliliters of peripheral blood, collected into EDTA-treated Vacutainer tubes. Ficoll-Paque density-gradient centrifugation was used to isolate PBMCs, with at least 6.5 million obtained per sample. Total RNA was extracted from PBMCs with Trizol reagent, with at least 5.5 micrograms obtained per sample. For every donor, flow cytometry on a PBMC aliquot measured the percentage of naive CD45RAhigh/CD27high T cells. Separately, the same data were catalogued under a study of T cells of mothers and their children. The second study also describes: The donors were nine systemically healthy Caucasian individuals, made up of three mothers and their six children. cDNA synthesis used all of the extracted RNA, with 1.5 ug of RNA in each 15 ul reaction. In the second PCR, the M1S primer introduced both the sample barcodes and 2-4 random nucleotides. More than 8.5 million TCR beta CDR3 reads were obtained from each mother, and about 3 million reads were obtained from each child. TCR recombination output is similarly shaped by thymic selection in related and unrelated pairs, with a minor effect exerted by inherited differences. Related mother-child pairs always showed normalized repertoire overlap that was slightly higher than in unrelated mother-child pairs, though the difference was never significant. No persistent microchimeric T cell clones were found, with a detection sensitivity of roughly 100 clones per million clonotypes. Deep NGS was used in the study to compare the TCR beta repertoires of mothers and children and to look for features that separate related mother-child pairs from unrelated individuals. The mean age was roughly 44 +/- 4 years for the mothers and about 12 +/- 4 years for the children. After adapter ligation was performed with NEBNext reagents, the libraries were sequenced on an Illumina HiSeq 2000 with 100+100 nt paired-end reads. To prevent cross-contamination, the mother and child libraries were prepared one month apart and sequenced in separate runs. For each donor, between about 450,000 and 2,300,000 distinct TCR beta clonotypes were identified. Naive TCR beta clonotypes were estimated from low-frequency clonotypes matched to each donor's FACS-determined naive share, without sorting.

The receptor chain draws on TRBV27 and TRBJ1-4, with the D gene too uncertain to name. This clonotype was sampled from a boy aged 5-17 years in good health. Sequenced material: blood. This receptor carries the CDR3 CASGSLATNEKLFF. The nucleotide sequence reads as follows: TGTGCCAGCGGATCTCTTGCAACTAATGAAAAACTGTTTTTT.